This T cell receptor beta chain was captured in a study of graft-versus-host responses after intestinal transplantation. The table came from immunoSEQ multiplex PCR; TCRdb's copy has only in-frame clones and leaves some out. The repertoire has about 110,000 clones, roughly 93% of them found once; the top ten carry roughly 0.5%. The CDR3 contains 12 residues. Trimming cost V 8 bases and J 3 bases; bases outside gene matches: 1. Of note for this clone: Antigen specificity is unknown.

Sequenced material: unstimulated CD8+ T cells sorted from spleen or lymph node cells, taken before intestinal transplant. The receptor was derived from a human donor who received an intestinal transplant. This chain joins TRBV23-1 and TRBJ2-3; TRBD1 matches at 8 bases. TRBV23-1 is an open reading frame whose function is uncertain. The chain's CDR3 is CASGQGTDTQYF. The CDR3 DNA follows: TGCGCCAGCGGACAGGGAACAGATACGCAGTATTTT.